The rows below give T cell receptor beta chains drawn from one sample of a study of human CD8 memory T cell subsets. With the 5' RACE reads reprocessed, TCRdb shows one record per CDR3 protein and no DNA. The sample table sets out about 17,000 distinct CDR3 sequences. The sequencing input was CD8+ stem-like memory T cells (TSCM and TCM) sorted from PBMCs. These TCRs come from a human donor in good health. Both conserved end residues are part of each CDR3. The size entry is marked missing in some rows and otherwise reads once, few, many or a size class.

V gene	clone size	J gene	CDR3 protein
TRBV20-1	NA	TRBJ2-1	CSARGRDRGDNEQFF
TRBV29-1	NA	TRBJ2-7	CSVEDDSYEQYF
TRBV2	NA	TRBJ2-3	CASSEFRASLPYF
TRBV6-5	NA	TRBJ2-1	CASSYAGVNNEQFF
TRBV29-1	NA	TRBJ2-1	CSAITRAYNEQFF
TRBV7-2	NA	TRBJ2-1	CASSLSPLERGSSYSYNEQFF
TRBV2	NA	TRBJ2-7	CASSEAHRANEQYF
TRBV15	NA	TRBJ1-5	CATGQGGQPQHF
TRBV29-1	NA	TRBJ2-1	CSVKSIASSYNEQFF
TRBV4-3	medium-sized	TRBJ1-1	CASSQEEVGMNTEAFF
TRBV4-3	NA	TRBJ2-7	CASSQDAGGSYEQYF
TRBV4-1	NA	TRBJ1-1	CASSHLGATEAFF
TRBV19	NA	TRBJ2-1	CASSVLADNEQFF
TRBV5-6	NA	TRBJ2-1	CASSPPGGQGEQFF
TRBV11-3	NA	TRBJ2-2	CASSPGLAPGELFF
TRBV5-8	NA	TRBJ2-2	CASTRGSTGELFF
TRBV11-2	NA	TRBJ2-7	CASSQATGPTYEQYF
TRBV9	NA	TRBJ2-1	CASSADIHNEQFF
TRBV29-1	NA	TRBJ1-2	CSVDSDRASSNYGYTF
TRBV29-1	NA	TRBJ1-1	CSVEDRGRFDGAFF
TRBV9	NA	TRBJ2-7	CASSPGTSRSYEQYF
TRBV10-2	NA	TRBJ1-4	CASNAGGRGEKLFF
TRBV5-5	NA	TRBJ1-4	CASSLVPHGANEKLFF
TRBV9	NA	TRBJ1-3	CASSVGGSPGNTIYF
TRBV7-9	NA	TRBJ1-6	CASSSHWGGGDSPLHF
TRBV19	NA	TRBJ1-1	CASVGSVNTEAFF
TRBV29-1	NA	TRBJ2-7	CSVSQGSYEQYF
TRBV27	NA	TRBJ2-7	CASSLGQGGYEQYF
TRBV9	medium-sized	TRBJ1-1	CASSVVNTEAFF
TRBV7-9	NA	TRBJ2-1	CASSFPGDGSYNEQFF
TRBV20-1	NA	TRBJ2-1	CSARLYNEQFF
TRBV4-1	NA	TRBJ2-3	CASSPMEGYNLDTQYF
TRBV4-1	NA	TRBJ1-1	CASSQDKRNTEAFF
TRBV13	NA	TRBJ2-1	CASSSTGLPGTRRNEQFF
TRBV3-1	NA	TRBJ2-7	CASSPSIYQGVQYF
TRBV6-2/TRBV6-3	NA	TRBJ1-1	CASSYSPVNTEAFF
TRBV27	NA	TRBJ2-3	CASSLLASADTQYF
TRBV7-9	NA	TRBJ2-1	CASSPRQGRNYNEQFF
TRBV20-1	NA	TRBJ2-2	CSAYGLDEAGELFF
TRBV7-9	NA	TRBJ2-7	CASSLGGFYEQYF
TRBV6-2/TRBV6-3	NA	TRBJ2-7	CASSYSYRVRSYEQYF
TRBV20-1	NA	TRBJ2-5	CSARTSGSHQETQYF
TRBV28	medium-sized	TRBJ2-7	CASSTPLAAYEQYF
TRBV28	NA	TRBJ1-2	CASSPTRTGGYGYTF
TRBV28	NA	TRBJ2-3	CATTPGGGTDTQYF
TRBV28	medium-sized	TRBJ1-2	CASSFWTNYGYTF
TRBV20-1	NA	TRBJ1-5	CSARDPGRVLEGNQPQHF
TRBV29-1	medium-sized	TRBJ2-3	CSVVDMTDTQYF
TRBV11-2	NA	TRBJ1-5	CASSPEGGHQPQHF
TRBV6-1	NA	TRBJ1-2	CASSDQGYGYTF